The 21 T cell receptor beta chains below were found in one sample sequenced in a study of cytotoxic CD8 clonotypes in ibrutinib-treated CLL. The table came from immunoSEQ multiplex PCR; TCRdb's copy has only in-frame clones and leaves some out. The sample has under 300,000 clones, 60% to 75% seen once. Material: PBMCs, obtained after 24 months of ibrutinib treatment. The receptors shown here come from a human donor with chronic lymphocytic leukemia.

The V call is TRBV7-9, the J call TRBJ1-1; D call uncertain. The germline CDR1 and CDR2 sequences are SEHNR and FQNEAQ (reference sequence). This CDR3 contains 14 residues. The V end lost 8 bases, the J end lost 5 bases, and 18 bases lay between the germline ends. The CDR3 loop is CASDPRRDDTEAFF. In nucleotides, the CDR3 is TGTGCCAGCGATCCCCGCCGGGATGATACTGAAGCTTTCTTT.

This clone occurred a few times. The V call is TRBV2, the J call TRBJ1-2; the D gene is possibly TRBD1 (6 bases). Trimming took off 6 bases at V and 5 bases at J, with 19 bases between the two ends. The CDR3 length is 15 residues. CDR1 is SNHLY and CDR2 is FYNNEI in the germline V gene. In DNA form, the CDR3 reads TGTGCCAGCAGGTCCGGACAGTCCATATCTTATGGCTACACCTTC. Translation gives CASRSGQSISYGYTF.

This clone was observed once. The chain has TRBV30 and TRBJ1-2; the D gene is possibly TRBD1 (5 bases). The CDR3 loop spans 11 amino acids. Germline V gene lookup returns CDR1 GTSNPN and CDR2 SVGIG (reference sequence). Trimming shortened V by 1 base and J by 8 bases, and 8 bases separated the two germline ends. CDR3 nucleotide sequence: TGTGCCTGGAGTGCAGGGCCCGGCTACACCTTC. Protein sequence: CAWSAGPGYTF.

The chain links TRBV2 to TRBJ2-7, with D perhaps given as TRBD1 or TRBD2 (5 bases each). Germline CDR1 and CDR2: SNHLY and FYNNEI. The CDR3 sequence is 12 residues long. V was trimmed by 8 bases and J by 3 bases, leaving 11 bases between them. The CDR3, as DNA: TGTGCCAGCGGGGGATATGGCTACGAGCAGTACTTC. This gives the protein CASGGYGYEQYF.

Regarding this clone: The junction departs from germline at one end; a sequencing error may be responsible. The V call is TRBV7-7, the J call TRBJ1-2; D perhaps matches TRBD1 (6 bases). CDR3 length: 15 residues. Germline V gene sequence: CDR1 SSHAT, CDR2 FNYEAQ (reference sequence). As DNA, the CDR3 is TGTGCTAGCAGCTTAGTAGGGGGTAGTAACTATGGCTACACCTTC. Protein sequence: CASSLVGGSNYGYTF.

The V and J genes are TRBV7-6 and TRBJ1-3, with a weak D call TRBD1 (5 bases). Between the trimmed V and J ends, which lost 3 bases and 0 bases, there was a span of 15 bases. Per germline, CDR1 SGHVS and CDR2 FNYEAQ. The CDR3 runs 17 residues. This CDR3 is CASSFPGAVGSGNTIYF. For the CDR3, the DNA is TGTGCCAGCAGCTTCCCCGGGGCAGTGGGCTCTGGAAACACCATATATTTT.

Comments on this clone: The DNA is left out, because the CDR3 cannot be placed on it with certainty; the CDR3 is given as TCRdb lists it. V usage is TRBV7-2 and J usage is TRBJ1-2. CDR1 and CDR2 (germline): SGHTA, FQGNSA. The length of the CDR3 is 14 amino acids, counting both ends. CDR3 in amino acids: CASSSSNSNYGYTF.

This clone was seen more than once but under ten times. The chain has TRBV19 and TRBJ2-2, with D possibly being TRBD2 (6 bases). Germline values: CDR1 LNHDA, CDR2 SQIVND (reference sequence). The CDR3 totals 14 residues. V shed 3 bases and J shed 6 bases, with 11 bases lying between them. The CDR3: CASSMGRGSGELFF. In DNA form, the CDR3 reads TGTGCCAGTAGTATGGGGCGGGGATCCGGGGAGCTGTTTTTT.

The CDR3 nucleotides read TGTGCCAGCAGCCCCCGACAGGGGCACAATGAGCAGTTCTTC. It specifies CASSPRQGHNEQFF. The chain has TRBV7-3 and TRBJ2-1; 8 nucleotides align to TRBD1. CDR1 is SGHTA, CDR2 FQGTGA, per germline. The CDR3 is made up of 14 amino acids. Germline trimming cut 5 bases from V and 5 bases from J; bases unmatched to any gene: 5.

Only one count was recorded for this clone. The chain links TRBV5-4 to TRBJ2-7, with 11 nucleotides matching TRBD1. The CDR3 runs to 15 residues. V was pared by 4 bases and J by 4 bases, with 7 bases of the junction left unmatched. The germline V gene has CDR1 SGHNT and CDR2 YYREEE (reference sequence). CDR3 sequence (DNA): TGTGCCAGCAGCGGGGACAGGGGGTCACATTACGAGCAGTACTTC. Encoded protein: CASSGDRGSHYEQYF.

V and J are TRBV9 and TRBJ2-7, with 8 positions matching TRBD2. J was trimmed by 6 bases and V by 4 bases; bases with no gene match: 6. Germline CDR1 is SGDLS and CDR2 is YYNGEE. This CDR3 contains 13 residues. The CDR3 coding sequence is TGTGCCAGCAGCTCCGGGGGGGGGCCCGAGCAGTACTTC. This gives the protein CASSSGGGPEQYF. The full variable domain, rest sourced from reference TRBV9 and TRBJ2-7, is DSGVTQTPKHLITATGQRVTLRCSPRSGDLSVYWYQQSLDQGLQFLIQYYNGEERAKGNILERFSAQQFPDLHSELNLSSLELGDSALYFCASSSGGGPEQYFGPGTRLTVT.

In this sample, this clone turned up a few times. V and J are TRBV28 and TRBJ1-2; 8 bases are shared with TRBD1. Trimming cost V 6 bases and J 3 bases; bases outside gene matches: 6. Germline V gene lookup returns CDR1 MDHEN and CDR2 SYDVKM. This CDR3 comprises 14 residues. This chain's CDR3 is CASRTGQGDYGYTF. The CDR3 nucleotides read TGTGCCAGCAGAACTGGACAGGGTGACTATGGCTACACCTTC.

CDR3 in amino acids: CASSQEVAYTF. The CDR3 region has the DNA TGTGCCAGCAGCCAAGAGGTGGCCTACACCTTC. The rearrangement uses TRBV14 and TRBJ1-2; D is unresolved. The CDR3 length is 11 residues. Germline V CDR1 and CDR2: SGHDN, FVKESK. V lost 0 bases and J 10 bases, leaving 6 bases between the germline ends. The full variable domain, its missing parts supplied by reference TRBV14 and TRBJ1-2, is EAGVTQFPSHSVIEKGQTVTLRCDPISGHDNLYWYRRVMGKEIKFLLHFVKESKQDESGMPNNRFLAERTGGTYSTLKVQPAELEDSGVYFCASSQEVAYTFGSGTRLTVV.

This chain links TRBV9 with TRBJ2-2; 8 bases are shared with TRBD1. The V gene's germline CDR1 is SGDLS and CDR2 YYNGEE. With V trimmed by 2 bases and J by 0 bases, 6 bases remained unmatched. The CDR3 spans 17 residues. The CDR3 sequence: CASSVSRDRPNTGELFF. CDR3 nucleotide sequence: TGTGCCAGCAGCGTTTCGAGGGACAGGCCGAACACCGGGGAGCTGTTTTTT.

Concerning this clone: Mismatch with germline at one junction end may stem from a read error. The chain combines TRBV7-7 with TRBJ2-1; D is unresolved. Germline V gene sequence: CDR1 SSHAT, CDR2 FNYEAQ (reference sequence). This CDR3 region has 14 residues. CDR3 DNA sequence: TGTGCTAGCAGCTTGAGTGGGTATGACAATGAGCAGTTCTTC. The encoded protein is CASSLSGYDNEQFF.

The genes are TRBV5-1 and TRBJ2-1; 8 bases match TRBD2. This CDR3 contains 16 residues. Losses at the gene ends were 0 bases for V and 9 bases for J; bases not matched to a gene: 11. The germline gives CDR1 SGHRS, CDR2 YFSETQ. The CDR3 protein is CASSLVGLAGLGEQFF. The CDR3, as DNA: TGCGCCAGCAGCTTGGTGGGGTTAGCGGGACTTGGTGAGCAGTTCTTC.

In this sample, this clone turned up a few times. V and J are TRBV28 and TRBJ2-1; 13 nucleotides match TRBD2. This CDR3 is 16 amino acids long. Germline CDR1 and CDR2: MDHEN and SYDVKM. V lost 6 bases and J lost 0; bases outside the gene matches: 2. The CDR3 loop is CASSTSGRGSYNEQFF. In DNA form, the CDR3 reads TGTGCCAGCAGCACTAGCGGGAGGGGCTCCTACAATGAGCAGTTCTTC.

The V gene is TRBV5-1, the J gene TRBJ1-3; no reliable D call. Trimming shortened V by 6 bases and J by 1 base, and 2 bases separated the two germline ends. CDR1 SGHRS and CDR2 YFSETQ come from the germline V gene. The CDR3 loop spans 11 amino acids. CDR3 bases: TGCGCCAGCAATTCTGGAAACACCATATATTTT. Translated, it gives CASNSGNTIYF.

This clone appeared once. The genes are TRBV5-1 and TRBJ1-1, with D maybe TRBD1 (6 bases). Germline-derived CDR1 and CDR2 are SGHRS and YFSETQ. The V and J ends lost 4 bases and 4 bases respectively, with 14 bases between them. The CDR3 is made up of 14 amino acids. The CDR3 nucleotides are TGCGCCAGCAGCGCACAGGGAGCGTTCACTGAAGCTTTCTTT. Residues: CASSAQGAFTEAFF.

This clone was picked up a small number of times. This sequence joins TRBV2 and TRBJ2-5, with D perhaps TRBD1 (5 bases). The CDR3 sequence is 14 residues long. The V end lost 4 bases, the J end lost 0 bases, and 9 bases lay between the germline ends. Germline loops: CDR1 SNHLY, CDR2 FYNNEI. CDR3: CASSGQLYQETQYF. CDR3 nucleotides: TGTGCCAGCAGTGGACAGCTGTACCAAGAGACCCAGTACTTC.

Here the CDR3 DNA reads TGCGCCAGCAGCCTGGAGTCGTGGCAGTCCACTGAAGCTTTCTTT. This gives the protein CASSLESWQSTEAFF. The chain joins TRBV5-1 to TRBJ1-1, with D unresolved. Trimming left V 4 bases short and J 4 bases short, with 17 bases between. The CDR3 length is 15 residues. Per germline, CDR1 SGHRS and CDR2 YFSETQ.